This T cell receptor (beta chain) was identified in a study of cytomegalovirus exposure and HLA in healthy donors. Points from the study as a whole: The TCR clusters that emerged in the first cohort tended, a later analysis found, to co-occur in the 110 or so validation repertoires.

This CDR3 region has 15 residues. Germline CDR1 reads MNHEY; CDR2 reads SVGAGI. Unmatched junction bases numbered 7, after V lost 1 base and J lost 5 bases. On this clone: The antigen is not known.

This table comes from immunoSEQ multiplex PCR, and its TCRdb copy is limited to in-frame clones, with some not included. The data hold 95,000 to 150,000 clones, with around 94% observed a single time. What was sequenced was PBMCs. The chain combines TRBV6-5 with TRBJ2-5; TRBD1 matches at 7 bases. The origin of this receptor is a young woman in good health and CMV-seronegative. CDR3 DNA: TGTGCCAGCAGTTACTTTGAGGGGGCGAGCGAGACCCAGTACTTC. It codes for CASSYFEGASETQYF.